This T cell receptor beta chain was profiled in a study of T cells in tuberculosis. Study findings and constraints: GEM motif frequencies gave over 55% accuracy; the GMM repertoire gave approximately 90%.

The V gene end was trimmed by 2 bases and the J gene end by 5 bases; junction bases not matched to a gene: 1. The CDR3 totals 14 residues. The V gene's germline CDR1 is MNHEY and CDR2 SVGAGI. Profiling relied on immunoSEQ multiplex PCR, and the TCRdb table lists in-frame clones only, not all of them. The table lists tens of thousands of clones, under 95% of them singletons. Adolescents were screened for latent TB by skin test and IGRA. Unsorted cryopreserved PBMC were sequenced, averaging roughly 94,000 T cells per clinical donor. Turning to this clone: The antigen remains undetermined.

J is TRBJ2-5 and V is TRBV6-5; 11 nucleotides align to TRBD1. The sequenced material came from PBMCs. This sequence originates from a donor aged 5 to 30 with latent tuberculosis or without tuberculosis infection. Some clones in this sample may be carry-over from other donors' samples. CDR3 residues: CASSYGTGGETQYF. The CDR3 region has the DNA TGTGCCAGCAGTTACGGGACAGGGGGTGAGACCCAGTACTTC.